One sample yielded the 8 T cell receptor beta chains listed below, sequenced in a study of radiotherapy plus CTLA-4 blockade in lung cancer. Some clones are missing from TCRdb's copy, which holds only in-frame ones; the method was immunoSEQ multiplex PCR. The sample records over 80,000 clones, roughly four fifths being singletons. This specimen consisted of peripheral blood, obtained from a patient treated with radiotherapy plus ipilimumab. These receptors came from a human donor with non-small cell lung cancer who had stable disease on radiotherapy plus ipilimumab.

This chain connects TRBV18 to TRBJ2-7; TRBD1 or TRBD2 may be the D gene (5 bases each). Germline CDR1 KGHSH, CDR2 LQKENI. The V end lost 1 base, the J end lost 6 bases, and 7 bases lay between the germline ends. The CDR3 contains 12 residues. The CDR3 sequence is CASSPQGTEQYF. In DNA, the CDR3 is TGTGCCAGCTCACCACAGGGGACCGAGCAGTACTTC.

The chain carries TRBV6-1 and TRBJ2-1; the D gene is possibly TRBD1 (5 bases). The CDR3 sequence is 15 residues long. Trimming took off 6 bases at V and 0 bases at J, with 12 bases between the two ends. The germline V gene has CDR1 MNHNS and CDR2 SASEGT. CDR3 amino acids: CASRPGPTSYNEQFF. For the CDR3, the DNA is TGTGCCAGCAGACCAGGGCCGACCTCCTACAATGAGCAGTTCTTC.

The gene calls are TRBV7-6 and TRBJ1-3, with D uncertain. Germline V CDR1 and CDR2: SGHVS, FNYEAQ. The CDR3 is made up of 14 amino acids. Trimming shortened V by 6 bases and J by 8 bases, and 17 bases separated the two germline ends. This chain's CDR3 is CASRSNTRPDTIYF. CDR3 DNA sequence: TGTGCCAGCAGATCGAACACAAGACCGGACACCATATATTTT.

CDR3 sequence reads: CASSHPNQPQHF. CDR3 coding DNA: TGTGCCAGCAGCCACCCCAATCAGCCCCAGCATTTT. The chain joins TRBV27 to TRBJ1-5; no firm D call. This CDR3 has 12 residues. V lost 6 bases to trimming and J lost 3 bases, with 6 bases between them. Germline loops: CDR1 MNHEY, CDR2 SMNVEV (reference sequence).

The CDR3 protein is CASGGGPYEQYF. CDR3 DNA: TGTGCCAGTGGCGGGGGACCCTACGAGCAGTACTTC. V usage is TRBV14 and J usage is TRBJ2-7; 7 bases map to TRBD2. Losses at the gene ends were 9 bases for V and 2 bases for J; bases not matched to a gene: 4. The V gene's germline CDR1 is SGHDN and CDR2 FVKESK. This CDR3 comprises 12 residues.

This clone was detected only a few times. The chain employs TRBV19 and TRBJ1-6; TRBD1 agrees at 8 bases. This CDR3 comprises 12 residues. J gave up 9 bases and V 8 bases, and 3 bases lay outside the gene matches. Germline V gene sequence: CDR1 LNHDA, CDR2 SQIVND (reference sequence). CDR3 sequence: CASATGVSPLHF. The CDR3 bases are TGTGCCAGTGCGACAGGGGTTTCACCCCTCCACTTT.

The gene calls are TRBV5-1 and TRBJ2-7; weak D call: TRBD1 (7 bases). Deletions cut 5 bases from V and 2 bases from J, with 14 bases between. The germline V gene has CDR1 SGHRS and CDR2 YFSETQ. The CDR3 loop spans 14 amino acids. In DNA, the CDR3 is TGCGCCAGCAGGGCAGGCAGGGGGGCCTACGAGCAGTACTTC. Its protein is CASRAGRGAYEQYF.

The V call is TRBV25-1, the J call TRBJ1-5, with D unclear. Per germline, CDR1 MGHDK and CDR2 SYGVNS. CDR3 length: 14 amino acids. Trimming took off 1 base at V and 4 bases at J, with 8 bases between the two ends. CDR3 region: CASSEFGGNQPQHF. In DNA form, the CDR3 reads TGTGCCAGCAGTGAATTTGGAGGGAATCAGCCCCAGCATTTT.